This TCR beta chain stems from a study of blood T cell repertoires in COVID-19. About the study: Specimens from acute and convalescent COVID-19 originated in the United States, Italy and Spain.

TCRdb's table, derived via immunoSEQ multiplex PCR, lists solely in-frame clones and lacks some. Counted here are around 250,000 clones, approximately 82% occurring once; the ten biggest clones make up approximately 6%. The CDR3 runs to 13 residues. Germline CDR1 reads MNHEY; CDR2 reads SVGAGI. V was shortened by 11 bases and J by 2 bases, with 16 bases between the two germline ends. This receptor was obtained from a man at least 80 years old with acute or convalescent COVID-19. The chain couples TRBV6-5 to TRBJ2-7; TRBD1 might be the D (6 bases). Sequencing was done on a sample of peripheral blood. The CDR3 here is CAGRFQGTYEQYF. CDR3 nucleotide sequence: TGTGCCGGAAGATTTCAGGGGACCTACGAGCAGTACTTC.